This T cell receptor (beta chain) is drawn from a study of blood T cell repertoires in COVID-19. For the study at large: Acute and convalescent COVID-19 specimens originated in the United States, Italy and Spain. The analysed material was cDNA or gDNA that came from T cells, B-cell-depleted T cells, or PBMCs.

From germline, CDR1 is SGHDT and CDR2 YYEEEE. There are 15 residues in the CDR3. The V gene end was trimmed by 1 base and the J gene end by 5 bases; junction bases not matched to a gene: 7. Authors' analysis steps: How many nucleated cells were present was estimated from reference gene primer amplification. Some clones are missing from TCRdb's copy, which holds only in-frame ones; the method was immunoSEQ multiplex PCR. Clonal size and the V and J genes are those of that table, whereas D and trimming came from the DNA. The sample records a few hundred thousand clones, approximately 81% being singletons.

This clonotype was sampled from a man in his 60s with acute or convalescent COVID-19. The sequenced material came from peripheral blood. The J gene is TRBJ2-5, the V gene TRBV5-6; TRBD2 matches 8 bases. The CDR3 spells CASSLLNSGIETQYF. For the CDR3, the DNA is TGTGCCAGCAGCTTGTTGAATAGCGGGATTGAGACCCAGTACTTC.